The 16 T cell receptor beta chains below come from one sample, sequenced in a study of blood T cell repertoires in COVID-19. Assay used: immunoSEQ multiplex PCR; TCRdb lists only in-frame clones, some missing. The sample has fewer than 250,000 clones; roughly 81% are singletons. The sample consisted of peripheral blood. The receptors were sampled from a middle-aged man with acute or convalescent COVID-19.

The chain recombines TRBV3-1 (or the pseudogene TRBV3-2) with TRBJ2-1; TRBD1 might be the D (7 bases). Germline CDR1 is LGHDT and CDR2 is YNNKEL (reference sequence). CDR3 length: 16 residues. V lost 3 bases, J lost 4 bases, and 16 bases lay in between. The CDR3 protein is CASSQDGGQTYNEQFF. In nucleotides, the CDR3 is TGTGCCAGCAGCCAGGACGGGGGACAGACTTACAATGAGCAGTTCTTC.

The gene calls are TRBV9 and TRBJ2-7; a weak D match, TRBD2 (5 bases). This CDR3 has 14 residues. Germline-derived CDR1 and CDR2 are SGDLS and YYNGEE. With 0 bases removed from V and 1 base from J, the gap between germline ends came to 8 bases. CDR3 loop: CASSVGGLSYEQYF. CDR3 coding DNA: TGTGCCAGCAGCGTAGGCGGGTTGTCCTACGAGCAGTACTTC.

Concerning this clone: One end of the junction fails to match germline, which may point to a read error. The J gene is TRBJ2-2, the V gene TRBV29-1, with D possibly being TRBD1 (6 bases). CDR3 size: 12 residues. Germline assignment: CDR1 SQVTM and CDR2 ANQGSEA. The CDR3 DNA sequence: TGCAGCGCTGAACAGGGTGAAGGGGAGCTGTTTTTT. Residues: CSAEQGEGELFF.

The J gene is TRBJ2-1, the V gene TRBV7-9; 7 nucleotides match TRBD1. Losses at the gene ends were 1 base for V and 10 bases for J; bases not matched to a gene: 1. There are 12 residues in the CDR3. The germline gives CDR1 SEHNR, CDR2 FQNEAQ (reference sequence). The CDR3 loop reads CASSLEDREQFF. CDR3 DNA sequence: TGTGCCAGCAGCTTAGAGGACAGGGAGCAGTTCTTC.

The rearrangement links TRBV7-6 to TRBJ1-3; D uncertain. The CDR3 spans 16 residues. Germline assignment: CDR1 SGHVS and CDR2 FNYEAQ. The V and J ends lost 1 base and 4 bases respectively, with 14 bases between them. This chain's CDR3 is CASSLEGGGRGNTIYF. In DNA form, the CDR3 reads TGTGCCAGCAGCTTAGAGGGTGGAGGGAGAGGAAACACCATATATTTT. The full variable domain, in which reference TRBV7-6 and TRBJ1-3 provide the parts outside the CDR3, is GAGVSQSPRYKVTKRGQDVALRCDPISGHVSLYWYRQALGQGPEFLTYFNYEAQQDKSGLPNDRFSAERPEGSISTLTIQRTEQRDSAMYRCASSLEGGGRGNTIYFGEGSWLTVV.

This clone was picked up many times. This chain links TRBV4-1 with TRBJ2-2, with unresolved D. V shed 2 bases and J shed 5 bases, with 9 bases lying between them. CDR3 size: 14 residues. Per the germline V gene, CDR1 is MGHRA and CDR2 is YSYEKL. CDR3 region: CASSQFSKTGELFF. The CDR3 DNA reads as TGCGCCAGCAGCCAATTTTCTAAAACCGGGGAGCTGTTTTTT.

This clone showed up many times. This chain connects TRBV18 to TRBJ2-5; weak D call: TRBD1 (5 bases). Germline values: CDR1 KGHSH, CDR2 LQKENI. V lost 4 bases to trimming and J lost 5 bases, with 14 bases between them. This CDR3 comprises 14 residues. The CDR3 DNA is TGTGCCAGCTCACAGAAAGGGGTTGAGGAGACCCAGTACTTC. Its translation: CASSQKGVEETQYF.

The gene calls are TRBV5-1 and TRBJ1-2, with TRBD1 as a possible D gene (5 bases). CDR1 is SGHRS and CDR2 is YFSETQ in the germline V gene. The CDR3 contains 16 residues. V was cut by 4 bases and J by 3 bases, with 19 bases left in between. This CDR3 reads CASSARSGDRDYGYTF. For the CDR3, the DNA is TGCGCCAGCAGCGCCCGGTCGGGGGATCGGGACTATGGCTACACCTTC.

The V call is TRBV24-1, the J call TRBJ2-2, with no clear D. CDR1 is KGHDR and CDR2 is SFDVKD in the germline V gene. The V and J ends lost 4 bases and 1 base respectively, with 18 bases between them. The length of the CDR3 is 18 residues. The CDR3 bases are TGTGCCACCAGTGACAACCATTTGACAAATTGGAACACCGGGGAGCTGTTTTTT. This codes for CATSDNHLTNWNTGELFF.

The chain combines TRBV5-8 with TRBJ1-2; D is uncertain. V was pared by 4 bases and J by 0 bases, with 13 bases between. The CDR3 has 15 residues. The germline gives CDR1 SGHTS, CDR2 YDEGEE. DNA for the CDR3: TGTGCCAGCAGCCCGCAAGGTCTAGCTAACTATGGCTACACCTTC. Its translation: CASSPQGLANYGYTF.

This clone has just one count. The chain couples TRBV6-1 to TRBJ2-7; 9 positions match TRBD1. Germline V gene lookup returns CDR1 MNHNS and CDR2 SASEGT. There are 15 residues in the CDR3. The V gene end was trimmed by 1 base and the J gene end by 3 bases; junction bases not matched to a gene: 4. The DNA of the CDR3 is TGTGCCAGCAGTGAAGTAACAGGGGGCCTCTACGAGCAGTACTTC. Translating it yields CASSEVTGGLYEQYF.

This sequence joins TRBV2 and TRBJ1-1; TRBD1 matches 9 bases. V shed 4 bases, J shed 4 bases, and the junction held 1 base outside the gene matches. The length of the CDR3 is 13 residues. CDR1 is SNHLY and CDR2 is FYNNEI in the germline V gene. CDR3 sequence: CASSVTGGTEAFF. The CDR3 coding sequence is TGTGCCAGCAGTGTGACAGGGGGCACTGAAGCTTTCTTT. The full variable domain, its missing parts supplied by reference TRBV2 and TRBJ1-1, is EPEVTQTPSHQVTQMGQEVILRCVPISNHLYFYWYRQILGQKVEFLVSFYNNEISEKSEIFDDQFSVERPDGSNFTLKIRSTKLEDSAMYFCASSVTGGTEAFFGQGTRLTVV.

This clone was seen once. The chain employs TRBV5-1 and TRBJ2-5, with a weak D call TRBD2 (6 bases). The CDR3 consists of 14 residues. CDR1 is SGHRS, CDR2 YFSETQ, per germline. Trimming stripped 0 bases from V and 2 bases from J, with 8 bases between. The CDR3 coding sequence is TGCGCCAGCAGCTTGGCCGGAGGGCAAGAGACCCAGTACTTC. This gives the protein CASSLAGGQETQYF.

V gene TRBV28 combines with J gene TRBJ2-4, with 8 bases fitting TRBD2. V lost 7 bases and J lost 6; bases outside the gene matches: 14. The germline gives CDR1 MDHEN, CDR2 SYDVKM. The CDR3 runs to 16 residues. In DNA, the CDR3 is TGTGCCAGCACGCCCCAGTTGGTAGCGGGATTAAACATTCAGTACTTC. Translation gives CASTPQLVAGLNIQYF. Full variable domain (remainder filled in from reference TRBV28 and TRBJ2-4): DVKVTQSSRYLVKRTGEKVFLECVQDMDHENMFWYRQDPGLGLRLIYFSYDVKMKEKGDIPEGYSVSREKKERFSLILESASTNQTSMYLCASTPQLVAGLNIQYFGAGTRLSVL.

The chain combines TRBV11-3 with TRBJ2-1; 11 nucleotides match TRBD2. J lost 5 bases, V lost 5 bases, and 8 bases had no gene match. The CDR3 extends over 16 amino acids. CDR1 is SGHNT and CDR2 is YENEEA in the germline V gene. The CDR3 loop is CASSAPGLAANNEQFF. CDR3 coding DNA: TGTGCCAGCAGCGCCCCGGGACTAGCGGCAAACAATGAGCAGTTCTTC.

The chain uses TRBV7-3 and TRBJ1-1, with a weak D call TRBD1 (6 bases). With 4 bases removed from V and 1 base from J, the gap between germline ends came to 10 bases. Germline lookup yields CDR1 SGHTA and CDR2 FQGTGA. The CDR3 sequence is 14 residues long. DNA of the CDR3: TGTGCCAGCAGCTCCGGACAGTCGAACACTGAAGCTTTCTTT. Its translation is CASSSGQSNTEAFF.